Shown below are 16 T cell receptor beta chains from a single sample sequenced in a study of blood T cell repertoires in COVID-19 (dated by TCRdb to about 2020). Libraries were built with the immunoSEQ multiplex PCR assay. Here the immuneACCESS table is served through TCRdb, limited to in-frame sequences with V and J called. Missing clones are a known gap in these copies; in checked studies unresolved V genes cover under half, and the rest lacks a known reason. The sample has about 54,000 clones on record, about nine tenths of them singletons. The biggest ten clones account for approximately 7% of the sample. Sequenced input: peripheral blood. The origin of the receptors is a woman aged 55-69 years with active or convalescent COVID-19.

The chain is built from TRBV30 and TRBJ2-7; TRBD2 aligns across 7 bases. The J segment lost 3 bases and the V segment lost 2 bases, leaving 4 bases of the junction unmatched. This CDR3 region has 13 residues. The germline V gene has CDR1 GTSNPN and CDR2 SVGIG (reference sequence). The CDR3 sequence is CAWSKASGYEQYF. CDR3 coding DNA: TGTGCCTGGAGTAAGGCTAGCGGCTACGAGCAGTACTTC.

The rearrangement joins TRBV4-1 to TRBJ2-5, with 9 nucleotides matching TRBD2. The germline V gene has CDR1 MGHRA and CDR2 YSYEKL. J lost 2 bases, V lost 2 bases, and 6 bases had no gene match. This CDR3 spans 16 amino acids. The CDR3: CASSQSLAGIQETQYF. DNA of the CDR3: TGCGCCAGCAGCCAATCCCTAGCGGGGATTCAAGAGACCCAGTACTTC.

Here the CDR3 DNA reads TGTGCCAGCAGTTACTCGGCCGGGAGGGCCTTTAATGAGCAGTTCTTC. It translates to CASSYSAGRAFNEQFF. The chain has TRBV6-2 or TRBV6-3 and TRBJ2-1; 8 positions agree with TRBD2. This CDR3 contains 16 residues. Germline V CDR1 and CDR2: MNHEY, SVGEGT. Trimming cost V 0 bases and J 7 bases; bases outside gene matches: 8.

The J gene is TRBJ1-6, the V gene TRBV2; maybe TRBD1 (6 bases). V lost 4 bases and J 10 bases, leaving 20 bases between the germline ends. The CDR3 contains 16 residues. Germline-derived CDR1 and CDR2 are SNHLY and FYNNEI. In nucleotides, the CDR3 is TGTGCCAGCAGTGGAGCCCCTCCAGGGGCGAAGTCACCCCTCCACTTT. This gives the protein CASSGAPPGAKSPLHF.

CDR3 loop: CASSYNGQQNEKLFF. The DNA of the CDR3 is TGTGCCAGCAGTTACAATGGACAGCAGAATGAAAAACTGTTTTTT. The V call is TRBV6-2 or TRBV6-3, the J call TRBJ1-4; tentatively, D is TRBD1 (6 bases). V lost 2 bases and J lost 5, with 12 bases in between. The CDR3 is 15 residues long. Germline CDR1 is MNHEY and CDR2 is SVGEGT.

The sample holds one count of this clone. The V call is TRBV24-1, the J call TRBJ2-3; TRBD2 matches 13 bases. This CDR3 is built from 18 residues. Trimming at V came to 5 bases and at J to 0 bases, leaving 7 bases not matched to a gene. CDR1 and CDR2 (germline): KGHDR, SFDVKD. The CDR3 DNA is TGTGCCACCAGTGGTGGACTAGCGGGAGCTCCTAGCACAGATACGCAGTATTTT. Translated, it gives CATSGGLAGAPSTDTQYF.

This clone was counted only a few times. The chain couples TRBV19 to TRBJ2-2; TRBD1 might be the D (5 bases). Per the germline V gene, CDR1 is LNHDA and CDR2 is SQIVND (reference sequence). The V and J ends lost 7 bases and 6 bases respectively, with 15 bases between them. The CDR3 sequence is 14 residues long. DNA of the CDR3: TGTGCCAGTATTCCGGACAATTTCCCCGGGGAGCTGTTTTTT. Amino acid sequence: CASIPDNFPGELFF.

The J gene is TRBJ2-1, the V gene TRBV5-1; D remains ambiguous. V was clipped by 0 bases and J by 3 bases, with 10 bases between them. Germline V CDR1 and CDR2: SGHRS, YFSETQ. There are 15 residues in the CDR3. The CDR3 DNA reads TGCGCCAGCAGCTTGGACGCAACAAGCTACAATGAGCAGTTCTTC. It translates to CASSLDATSYNEQFF.

The rearrangement links TRBV12-3 or TRBV12-4 to TRBJ1-4; TRBD1 matches 9 bases. The CDR3 length is 13 residues. V dropped 8 bases and J dropped 6; count of bases not matched to a gene: 4. The CDR3 nucleotides are TGTGCCAGCCAGGACAGGGGCCATGAAAAACTGTTTTTT. This encodes CASQDRGHEKLFF.

The rearrangement uses TRBV5-6 and TRBJ1-1; D call uncertain. The V gene lost 7 bases and the J gene lost 5 bases, with 12 bases spanning the gap. The CDR3 runs 12 residues. Germline lookup yields CDR1 SGHDT and CDR2 YYEEEE. CDR3 region: CASGGLETEAFF. The CDR3 DNA reads TGTGCCAGCGGCGGTTTGGAGACTGAAGCTTTCTTT.

The V and J genes are TRBV9 and TRBJ1-2; 10 bases line up with TRBD1. Trimming removed 1 base from V and 8 bases from J; junction bases left unmatched: 11. This CDR3 has 16 residues. Germline CDR1 reads SGDLS; CDR2 reads YYNGEE. CDR3 bases: TGTGCCAGCAGCGTAATGTCCGCCGGGACAGGGGAGGGCTACACCTTC. Translation: CASSVMSAGTGEGYTF.

V and J are TRBV28 and TRBJ2-7; 7 bases agree with TRBD2. V lost 7 bases and J lost 4; bases outside the gene matches: 13. CDR3 length: 15 residues. Germline CDR1 MDHEN, CDR2 SYDVKM. CDR3 loop: CASTLPVGGGYEQYF. The CDR3 DNA reads as TGTGCCAGCACTCTCCCGGTGGGGGGAGGGTACGAGCAGTACTTC.

This clone was counted a single time. The genes are TRBV7-2 and TRBJ2-1, with TRBD1 matching 8 bases. Germline V gives CDR1 SGHTA, CDR2 FQGNSA. CDR3 length: 15 amino acids. Trimming cost V 4 bases and J 2 bases; bases outside gene matches: 4. CDR3 region: CASSSKDRAYNEQFF. The CDR3 coding sequence is TGTGCCAGCAGCTCCAAGGACAGGGCCTACAATGAGCAGTTCTTC. Using reference TRBV7-2 and TRBJ2-1 for the parts outside the CDR3, the full variable domain is GAGVSQSPSNKVTEKGKDVELRCDPISGHTALYWYRQSLGQGLEFLIYFQGNSAPDKSGLPSDRFSAERTGGSVSTLTIQRTQQEDSAVYLCASSSKDRAYNEQFFGPGTRLTVL.

This chain uses TRBV2 with TRBJ2-3; 11 nucleotides agree with TRBD2. V was pared by 1 base and J by 3 bases, with 3 bases of the junction left unmatched. The CDR3 extends over 16 amino acids. Germline CDR1 and CDR2: SNHLY and FYNNEI. The CDR3 sequence is CASSEGSSGRTDTQYF. The CDR3 bases are TGTGCCAGCAGTGAAGGGTCTAGCGGGAGGACAGATACGCAGTATTTT.

This chain connects TRBV7-9 to TRBJ1-6, with D uncertain. The V end was cut by 1 base, the J end by 8 bases, with 12 bases between. Germline assignment: CDR1 SEHNR and CDR2 FQNEAQ (reference sequence). The CDR3 covers 15 residues. The CDR3 here is CASSLVVGAYSPLHF. DNA for the CDR3: TGTGCCAGCAGCTTAGTAGTGGGCGCGTATTCACCCCTCCACTTT.

CDR3 residues: CASSLQGSENIQYF. Written as DNA, the CDR3 is TGTGCCAGCAGCTTACAGGGTTCGGAAAACATTCAGTACTTC. The V call is TRBV5-5, the J call TRBJ2-4; tentatively, D is TRBD1 (6 bases). V lost 2 bases to trimming and J lost 5 bases, with 11 bases between them. This CDR3 is 14 amino acids long. Germline V gene lookup returns CDR1 SGHKS and CDR2 YYEKEE (reference sequence).